The source of this TCR beta chain is a study of blood T cell repertoires in COVID-19. The CDR3 length is 12 residues. Deletions cut 3 bases from V and 10 bases from J, with 13 bases between. The germline V gene has CDR1 SGHDN and CDR2 FVKESK. TCRdb keeps only in-frame clones here, not all; method: immunoSEQ multiplex PCR. The table shows around 260,000 clones, with approximately 87% occurring only once. The chain combines TRBV14 with TRBJ2-7; no clear D gene. The specimen sequenced was peripheral blood. This receptor was identified in a middle-aged woman who had recovered from COVID-19. CDR3 DNA: TGTGCCAGCAGCCACCCCGACTCCTACCAGTACTTC. This translates into CASSHPDSYQYF.